The present entry profiles one TCR beta chain with its context. Patients at the Seattle site were enrolled during active infection and followed longitudinally. Original processing methods: Using reference gene primer amplification, nucleated cell counts were estimated. Data came from immunoSEQ multiplex PCR; TCRdb stores just in-frame clones and leaves some out. The V and J calls and clone size come from that table; D and trimming were worked out from the DNA. This table has roughly 90,000 clones, roughly 88% appearing once. CDR3 length: 16 amino acids. V gave up 6 bases and J gave up 3 bases; unmatched junction bases: 8. Looked up from germline, CDR1 is SGHTA and CDR2 is FQGNSA. This record comes from a study of blood T cell repertoires in COVID-19. Study-wide context: From T cells, B-cell-depleted T cells, or PBMCs came the material, which was cDNA or gDNA.

The sequencing input was peripheral blood. This chain connects TRBV7-2 to TRBJ2-1; 10 bases are a match to TRBD1. The sequence was obtained from a woman at least 80 years old with COVID-19, enrolled during active disease. As DNA, the CDR3 is TGTGCCAGCAGATCCGGGAGGACAGGGGGCTACAATGAGCAGTTCTTC. Its translation: CASRSGRTGGYNEQFF.